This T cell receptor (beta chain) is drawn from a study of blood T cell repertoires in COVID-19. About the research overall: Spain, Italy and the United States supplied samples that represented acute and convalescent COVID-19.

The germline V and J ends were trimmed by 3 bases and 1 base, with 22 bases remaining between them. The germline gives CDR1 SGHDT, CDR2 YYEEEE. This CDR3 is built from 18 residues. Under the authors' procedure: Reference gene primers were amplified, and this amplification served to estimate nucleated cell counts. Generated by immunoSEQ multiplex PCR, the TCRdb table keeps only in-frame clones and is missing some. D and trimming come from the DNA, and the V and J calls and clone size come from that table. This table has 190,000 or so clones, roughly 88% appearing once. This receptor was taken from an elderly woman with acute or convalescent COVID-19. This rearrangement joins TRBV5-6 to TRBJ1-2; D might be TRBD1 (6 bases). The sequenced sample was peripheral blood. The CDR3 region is CASSSDDRRGMGNYGYTF. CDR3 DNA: TGTGCCAGCAGCTCCGATGACAGGAGAGGGATGGGTAACTATGGCTACACCTTC.